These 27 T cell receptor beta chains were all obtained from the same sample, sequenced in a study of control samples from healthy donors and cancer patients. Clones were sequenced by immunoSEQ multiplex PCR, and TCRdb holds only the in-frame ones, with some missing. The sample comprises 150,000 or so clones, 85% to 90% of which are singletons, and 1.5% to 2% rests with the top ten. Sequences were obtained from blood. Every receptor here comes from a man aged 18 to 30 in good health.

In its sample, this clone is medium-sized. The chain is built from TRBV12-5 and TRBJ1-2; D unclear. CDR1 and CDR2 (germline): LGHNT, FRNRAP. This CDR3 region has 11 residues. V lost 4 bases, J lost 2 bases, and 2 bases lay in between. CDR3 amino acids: CASGWNYGYTF. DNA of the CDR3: TGTGCTAGTGGTTGGAACTATGGCTACACCTTC.

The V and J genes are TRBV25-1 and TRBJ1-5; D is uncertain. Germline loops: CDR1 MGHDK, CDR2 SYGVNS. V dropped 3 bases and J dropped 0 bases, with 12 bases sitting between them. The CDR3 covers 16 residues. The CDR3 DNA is TGTGCCAGCAGTGACTCGGACGGGTATAGCAATCAGCCCCAGCATTTT. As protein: CASSDSDGYSNQPQHF. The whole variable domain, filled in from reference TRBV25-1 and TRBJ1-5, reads EADIYQTPRYLVIGTGKKITLECSQTMGHDKMYWYQQDPGMELHLIHYSYGVNSTEKGDLSSESTVSRIRTEHFPLTLESARPSHTSQYLCASSDSDGYSNQPQHFGDGTRLSIL.

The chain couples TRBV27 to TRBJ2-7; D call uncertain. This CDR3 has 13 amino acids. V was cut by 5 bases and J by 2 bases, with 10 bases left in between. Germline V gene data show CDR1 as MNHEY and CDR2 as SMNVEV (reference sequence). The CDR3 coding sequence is TGTGCCAGCAGTCTTAACCCCGCCTACGAGCAGTACTTC. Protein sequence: CASSLNPAYEQYF.

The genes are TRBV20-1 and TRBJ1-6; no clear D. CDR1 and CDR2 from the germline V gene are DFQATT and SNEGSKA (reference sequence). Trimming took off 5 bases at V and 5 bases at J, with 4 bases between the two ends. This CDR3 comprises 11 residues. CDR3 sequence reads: CSAGNNSPLHF. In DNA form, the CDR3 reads TGCAGTGCTGGGAATAATTCACCCCTCCACTTT.

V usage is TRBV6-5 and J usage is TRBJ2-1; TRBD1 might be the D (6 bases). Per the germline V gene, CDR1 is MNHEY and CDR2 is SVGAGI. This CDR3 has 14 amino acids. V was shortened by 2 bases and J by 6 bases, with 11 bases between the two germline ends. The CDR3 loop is CASSYPGAGNEQFF. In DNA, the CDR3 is TGTGCCAGCAGTTACCCAGGGGCGGGCAATGAGCAGTTCTTC.

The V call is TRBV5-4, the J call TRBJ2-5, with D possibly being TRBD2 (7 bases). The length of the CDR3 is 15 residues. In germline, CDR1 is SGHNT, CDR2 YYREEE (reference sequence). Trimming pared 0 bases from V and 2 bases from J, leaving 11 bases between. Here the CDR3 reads CASSLDGGPQETQYF. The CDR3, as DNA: TGTGCCAGCAGCTTGGACGGGGGGCCTCAAGAGACCCAGTACTTC. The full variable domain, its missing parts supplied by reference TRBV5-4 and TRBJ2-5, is ETGVTQSPTHLIKTRGQQVTLRCSSQSGHNTVSWYQQALGQGPQFIFQYYREEENGRGNFPPRFSGLQFPNYSSELNVNALELDDSALYLCASSLDGGPQETQYFGPGTRLLVL.

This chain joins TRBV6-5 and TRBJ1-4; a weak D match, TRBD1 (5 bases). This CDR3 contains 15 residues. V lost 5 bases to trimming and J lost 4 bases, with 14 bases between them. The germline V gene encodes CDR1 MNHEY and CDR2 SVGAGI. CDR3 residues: CASSPGTDFNEKLFF. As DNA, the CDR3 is TGTGCCAGCAGTCCCGGGACGGACTTTAATGAAAAACTGTTTTTT.

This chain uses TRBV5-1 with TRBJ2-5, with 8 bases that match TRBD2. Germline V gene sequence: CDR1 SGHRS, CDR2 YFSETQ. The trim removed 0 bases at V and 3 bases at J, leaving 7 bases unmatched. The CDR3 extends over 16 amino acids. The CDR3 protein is CASSLGGGGGKETQYF. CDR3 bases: TGCGCCAGCAGCTTGGGCGGAGGCGGGGGGAAAGAGACCCAGTACTTC.

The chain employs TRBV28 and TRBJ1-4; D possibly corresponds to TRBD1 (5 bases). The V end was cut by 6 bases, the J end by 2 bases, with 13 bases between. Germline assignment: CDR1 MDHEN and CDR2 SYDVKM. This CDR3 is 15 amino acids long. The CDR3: CASRPLDNTNEKLFF. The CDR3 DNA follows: TGTGCCAGCAGGCCTCTGGACAATACTAATGAAAAACTGTTTTTT.

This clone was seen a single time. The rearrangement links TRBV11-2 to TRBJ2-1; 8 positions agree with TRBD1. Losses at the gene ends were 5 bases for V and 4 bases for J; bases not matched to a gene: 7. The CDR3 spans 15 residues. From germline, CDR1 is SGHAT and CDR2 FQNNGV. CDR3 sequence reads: CASSVGTGDYNEQFF. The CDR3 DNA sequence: TGTGCCAGCAGCGTTGGGACAGGAGATTACAATGAGCAGTTCTTC. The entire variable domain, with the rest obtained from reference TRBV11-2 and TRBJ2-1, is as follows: EAGVAQSPRYKIIEKRQSVAFWCNPISGHATLYWYQQILGQGPKLLIQFQNNGVVDDSQLPKDRFSAERLKGVDSTLKIQPAKLEDSAVYLCASSVGTGDYNEQFFGPGTRLTVL.

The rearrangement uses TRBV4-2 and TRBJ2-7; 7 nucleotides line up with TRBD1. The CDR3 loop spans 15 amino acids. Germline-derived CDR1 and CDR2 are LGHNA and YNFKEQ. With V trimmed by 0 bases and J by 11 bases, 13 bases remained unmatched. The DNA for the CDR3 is TGTGCCAGCAGCCAAGATGACAGGGTAGACTCAAGCAAGTACTTC. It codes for CASSQDDRVDSSKYF.

CDR3 coding DNA: TGTGCCAGTACACCGGGGAACGAATATAGCAATCAGCCCCAGCATTTT. This gives the protein CASTPGNEYSNQPQHF. The chain couples TRBV19 to TRBJ1-5, with unresolved D. The CDR3 length is 16 residues. Trimming took off 7 bases at V and 0 bases at J, with 16 bases between the two ends. CDR1 and CDR2 from the germline V gene are LNHDA and SQIVND (reference sequence).

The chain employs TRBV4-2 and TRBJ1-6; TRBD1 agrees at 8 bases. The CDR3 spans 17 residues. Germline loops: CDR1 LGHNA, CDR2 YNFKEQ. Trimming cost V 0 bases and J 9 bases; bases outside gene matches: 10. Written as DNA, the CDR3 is TGTGCCAGCAGCCAAGACGGGGGCAGGACAGGGAGTTCACCCCTCCACTTT. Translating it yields CASSQDGGRTGSSPLHF.

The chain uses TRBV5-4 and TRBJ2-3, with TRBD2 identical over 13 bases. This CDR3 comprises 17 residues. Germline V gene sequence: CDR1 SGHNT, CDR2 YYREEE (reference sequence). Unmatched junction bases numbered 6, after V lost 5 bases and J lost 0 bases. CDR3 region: CASRYGTSGASTDTQYF. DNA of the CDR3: TGTGCCAGCAGATATGGGACTAGCGGGGCTAGCACAGATACGCAGTATTTT. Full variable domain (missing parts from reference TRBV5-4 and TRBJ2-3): ETGVTQSPTHLIKTRGQQVTLRCSSQSGHNTVSWYQQALGQGPQFIFQYYREEENGRGNFPPRFSGLQFPNYSSELNVNALELDDSALYLCASRYGTSGASTDTQYFGPGTRLTVL.

The CDR3 protein is CASSTNAGLGETQYF. CDR3 nucleotides: TGTGCCAGCAGCACAAATGCAGGGTTGGGGGAGACCCAGTACTTC. The rearrangement joins TRBV11-2 to TRBJ2-5, with D perhaps matching TRBD1 (5 bases). The CDR3 loop spans 15 amino acids. Deletions cut 5 bases from V and 5 bases from J, with 18 bases between. CDR1 and CDR2 from the germline V gene are SGHAT and FQNNGV.

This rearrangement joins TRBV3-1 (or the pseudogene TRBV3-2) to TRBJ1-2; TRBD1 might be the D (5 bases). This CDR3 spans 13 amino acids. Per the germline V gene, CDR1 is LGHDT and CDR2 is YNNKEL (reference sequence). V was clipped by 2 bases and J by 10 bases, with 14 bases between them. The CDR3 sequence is CASSQSPQVDYTF. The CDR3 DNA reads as TGTGCCAGCAGCCAATCACCACAGGTCGACTACACCTTC.

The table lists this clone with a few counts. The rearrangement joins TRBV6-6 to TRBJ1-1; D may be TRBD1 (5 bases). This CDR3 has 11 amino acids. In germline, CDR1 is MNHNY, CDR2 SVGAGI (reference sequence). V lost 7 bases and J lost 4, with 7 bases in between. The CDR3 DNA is TGTGCCAGCATGGGGGGCACTGAAGCTTTCTTT. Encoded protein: CASMGGTEAFF.

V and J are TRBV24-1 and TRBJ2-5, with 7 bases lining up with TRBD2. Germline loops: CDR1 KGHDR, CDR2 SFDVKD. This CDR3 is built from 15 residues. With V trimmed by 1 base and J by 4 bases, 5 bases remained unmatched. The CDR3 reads CATSDLVGGGETQYF. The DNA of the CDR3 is TGTGCCACCAGTGATTTAGTGGGGGGGGGAGAGACCCAGTACTTC.

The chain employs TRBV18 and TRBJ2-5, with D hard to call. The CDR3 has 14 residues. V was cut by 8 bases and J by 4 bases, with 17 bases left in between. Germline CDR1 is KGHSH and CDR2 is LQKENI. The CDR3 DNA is TGTGCCAGCACGAGCGCCCAGAATCGAGAGACCCAGTACTTC. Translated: CASTSAQNRETQYF.

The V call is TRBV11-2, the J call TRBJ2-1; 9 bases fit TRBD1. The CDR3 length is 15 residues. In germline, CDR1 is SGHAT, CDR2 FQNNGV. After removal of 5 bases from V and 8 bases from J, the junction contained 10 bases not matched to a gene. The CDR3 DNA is TGTGCCAGCAGCCCCCGCACAGGGGGCGGGTATGAGCAGTTCTTC. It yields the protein CASSPRTGGGYEQFF.

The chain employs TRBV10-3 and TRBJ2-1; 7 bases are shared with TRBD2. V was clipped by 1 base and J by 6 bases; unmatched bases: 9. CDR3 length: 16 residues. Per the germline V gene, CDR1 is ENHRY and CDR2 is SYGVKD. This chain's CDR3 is CAISEFLGGGGNEQFF. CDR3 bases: TGTGCCATCAGTGAGTTCCTGGGGGGGGGAGGCAATGAGCAGTTCTTC.

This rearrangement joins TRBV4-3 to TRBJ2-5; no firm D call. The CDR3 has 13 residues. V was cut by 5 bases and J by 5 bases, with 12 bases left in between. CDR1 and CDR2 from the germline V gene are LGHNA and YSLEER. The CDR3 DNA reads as TGCGCCAGCAGCAGGATATTTGAGGAGACCCAGTACTTC. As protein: CASSRIFEETQYF.

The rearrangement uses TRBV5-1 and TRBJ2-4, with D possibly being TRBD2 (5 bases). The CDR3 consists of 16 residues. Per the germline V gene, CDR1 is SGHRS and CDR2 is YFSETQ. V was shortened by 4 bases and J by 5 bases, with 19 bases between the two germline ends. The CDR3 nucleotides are TGCGCCAGCAGCCCCGGACTTTCGGGATCCCAAAACATTCAGTACTTC. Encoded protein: CASSPGLSGSQNIQYF.

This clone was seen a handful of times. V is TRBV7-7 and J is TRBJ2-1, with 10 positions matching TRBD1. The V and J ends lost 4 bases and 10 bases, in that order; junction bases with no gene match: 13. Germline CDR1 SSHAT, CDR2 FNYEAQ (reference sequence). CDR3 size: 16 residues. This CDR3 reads CASSSTGTGVVGEQFF. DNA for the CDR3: TGTGCCAGCAGCTCAACCGGGACAGGGGTTGTAGGAGAGCAGTTCTTC.

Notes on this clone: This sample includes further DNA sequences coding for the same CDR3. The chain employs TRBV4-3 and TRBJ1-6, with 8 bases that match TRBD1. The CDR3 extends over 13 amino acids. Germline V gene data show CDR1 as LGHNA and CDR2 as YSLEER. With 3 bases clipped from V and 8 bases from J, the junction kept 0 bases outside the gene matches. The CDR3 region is CASSQDRDSPLHF. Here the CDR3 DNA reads TGCGCCAGCAGCCAGGACAGGGATTCACCCCTCCACTTT.

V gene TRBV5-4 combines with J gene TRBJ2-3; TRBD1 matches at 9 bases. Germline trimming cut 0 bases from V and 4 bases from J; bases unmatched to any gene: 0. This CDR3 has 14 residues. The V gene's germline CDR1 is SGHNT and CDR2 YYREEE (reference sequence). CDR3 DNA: TGTGCCAGCAGCTTGGGACAGGGGGCAGATACGCAGTATTTT. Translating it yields CASSLGQGADTQYF.

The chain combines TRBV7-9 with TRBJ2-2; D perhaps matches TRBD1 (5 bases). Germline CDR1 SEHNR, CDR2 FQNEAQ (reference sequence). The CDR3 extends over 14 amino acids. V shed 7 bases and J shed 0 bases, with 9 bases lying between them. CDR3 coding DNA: TGTGCCAGCACAGGGCCCACGAACACCGGGGAGCTGTTTTTT. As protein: CASTGPTNTGELFF.